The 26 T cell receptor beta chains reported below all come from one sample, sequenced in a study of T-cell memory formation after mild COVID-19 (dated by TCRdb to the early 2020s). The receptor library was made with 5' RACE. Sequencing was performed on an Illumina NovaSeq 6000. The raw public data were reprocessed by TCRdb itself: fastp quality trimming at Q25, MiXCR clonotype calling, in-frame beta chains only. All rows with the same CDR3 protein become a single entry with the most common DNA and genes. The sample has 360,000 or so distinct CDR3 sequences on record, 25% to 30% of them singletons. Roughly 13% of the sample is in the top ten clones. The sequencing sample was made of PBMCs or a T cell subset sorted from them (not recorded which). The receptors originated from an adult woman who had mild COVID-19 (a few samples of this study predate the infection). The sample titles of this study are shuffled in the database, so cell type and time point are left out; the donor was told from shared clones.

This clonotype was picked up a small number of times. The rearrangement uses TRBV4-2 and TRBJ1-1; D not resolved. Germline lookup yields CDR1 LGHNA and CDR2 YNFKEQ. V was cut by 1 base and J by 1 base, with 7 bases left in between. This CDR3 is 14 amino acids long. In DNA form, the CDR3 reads TGTGCCAGCAGCCAAGTGAGGGAGAACACTGAAGCTTTCTTT. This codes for CASSQVRENTEAFF.

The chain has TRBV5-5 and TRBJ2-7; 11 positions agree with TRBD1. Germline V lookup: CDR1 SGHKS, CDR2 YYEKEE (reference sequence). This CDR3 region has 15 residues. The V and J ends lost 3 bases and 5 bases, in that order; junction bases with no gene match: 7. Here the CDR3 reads CASSYRDRGADEQYF. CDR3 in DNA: TGTGCCAGCAGCTACCGGGACAGGGGGGCGGACGAGCAGTACTTC.

This CDR3 reads CASSYKGGRYEQYF. CDR3 coding DNA: TGTGCCAGCAGTTACAAAGGGGGCAGGTACGAGCAGTACTTC. The chain has TRBV6-5 and TRBJ2-7; TRBD1 aligns across 7 bases. The junction had 5 bases not matched to a gene; V was cut back by 2 bases and J by 4 bases. The germline V gene encodes CDR1 MNHEY and CDR2 SVGAGI. This CDR3 is 14 amino acids long.

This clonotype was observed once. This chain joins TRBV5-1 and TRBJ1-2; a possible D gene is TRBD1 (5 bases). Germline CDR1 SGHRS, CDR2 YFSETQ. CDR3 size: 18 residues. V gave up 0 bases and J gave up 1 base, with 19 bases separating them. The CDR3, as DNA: TGCGCCAGCAGCTTGGGGGACCGCCATGGGGCCATTAACTATGGCTACACCTTC. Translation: CASSLGDRHGAINYGYTF.

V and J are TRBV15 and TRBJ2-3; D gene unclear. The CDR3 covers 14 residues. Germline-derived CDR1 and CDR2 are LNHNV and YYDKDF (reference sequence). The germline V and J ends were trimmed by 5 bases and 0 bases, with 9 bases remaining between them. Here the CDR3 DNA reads TGTGCCACCAGCGGCACTTCTAGCACAGATACGCAGTATTTT. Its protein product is CATSGTSSTDTQYF.

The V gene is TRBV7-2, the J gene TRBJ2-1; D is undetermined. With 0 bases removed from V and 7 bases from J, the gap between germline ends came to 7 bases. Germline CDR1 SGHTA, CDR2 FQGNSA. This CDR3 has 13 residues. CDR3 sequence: CASSLALRNEQFF. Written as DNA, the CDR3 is TGTGCCAGCAGCTTAGCGCTAAGGAATGAGCAGTTCTTC.

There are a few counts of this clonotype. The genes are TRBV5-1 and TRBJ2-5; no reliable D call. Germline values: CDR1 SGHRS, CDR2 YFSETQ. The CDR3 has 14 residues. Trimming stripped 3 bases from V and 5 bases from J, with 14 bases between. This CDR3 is CASSSARPVETQYF. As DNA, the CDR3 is TGCGCCAGCAGCTCTGCCAGGCCGGTCGAGACCCAGTACTTC.

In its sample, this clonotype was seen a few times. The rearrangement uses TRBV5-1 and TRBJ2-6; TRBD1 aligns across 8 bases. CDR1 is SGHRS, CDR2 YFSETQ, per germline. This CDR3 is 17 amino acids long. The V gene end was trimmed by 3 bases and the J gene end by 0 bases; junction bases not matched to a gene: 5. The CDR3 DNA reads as TGCGCCAGCAGCTCCGGACAGGGCCCCTCTGGGGCCAACGTCCTGACTTTC. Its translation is CASSSGQGPSGANVLTF.

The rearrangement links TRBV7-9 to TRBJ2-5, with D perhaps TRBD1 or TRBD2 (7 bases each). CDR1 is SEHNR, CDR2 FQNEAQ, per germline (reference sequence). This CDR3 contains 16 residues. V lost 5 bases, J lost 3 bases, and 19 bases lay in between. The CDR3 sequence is CASSRSGTARKETQYF. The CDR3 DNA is TGTGCCAGCAGCCGCAGCGGGACAGCCCGTAAAGAGACCCAGTACTTC. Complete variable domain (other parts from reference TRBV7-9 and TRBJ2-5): DTGVSQNPRHKITKRGQNVTFRCDPISEHNRLYWYRQTLGQGPEFLTYFQNEAQLEKSRLLSDRFSAERPKGSFSTLEIQRTEQGDSAMYLCASSRSGTARKETQYFGPGTRLLVL.

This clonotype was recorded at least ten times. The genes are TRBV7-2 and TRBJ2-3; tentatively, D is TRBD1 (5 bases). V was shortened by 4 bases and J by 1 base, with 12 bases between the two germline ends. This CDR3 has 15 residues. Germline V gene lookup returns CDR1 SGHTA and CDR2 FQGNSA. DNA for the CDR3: TGTGCCAGCAGCTCGACAGTGTTTCGCACAGATACGCAGTATTTT. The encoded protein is CASSSTVFRTDTQYF.

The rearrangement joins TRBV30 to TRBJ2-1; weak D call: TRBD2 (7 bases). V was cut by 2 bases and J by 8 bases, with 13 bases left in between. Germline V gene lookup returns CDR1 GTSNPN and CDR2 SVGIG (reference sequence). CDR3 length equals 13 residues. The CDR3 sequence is CAWSSNGGHEQFF. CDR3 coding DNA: TGTGCCTGGAGTAGTAACGGGGGGCATGAGCAGTTCTTC.

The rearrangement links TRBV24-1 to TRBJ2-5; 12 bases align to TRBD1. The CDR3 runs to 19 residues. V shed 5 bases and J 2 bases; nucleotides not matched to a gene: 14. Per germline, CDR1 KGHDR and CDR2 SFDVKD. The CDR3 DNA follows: TGTGCCACCAGTGGCTCATCGGGACAGGGGGCGATAGGGCAAGAGACCCAGTACTTC. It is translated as CATSGSSGQGAIGQETQYF.

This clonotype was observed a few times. The CDR3 DNA reads TGCGCCAGCAGCCAAATTCCGCCCGGGGAGCTGTTTTTT. This encodes CASSQIPPGELFF. The chain uses TRBV4-1 and TRBJ2-2; no clear D gene. The germline CDR1 and CDR2 sequences are MGHRA and YSYEKL. The ends were cut back, 2 bases at V and 6 bases at J, with 7 bases in the middle. The CDR3 covers 13 residues.

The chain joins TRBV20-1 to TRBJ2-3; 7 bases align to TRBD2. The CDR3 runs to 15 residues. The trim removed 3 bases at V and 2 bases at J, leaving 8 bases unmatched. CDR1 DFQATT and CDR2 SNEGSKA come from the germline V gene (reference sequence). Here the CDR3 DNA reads TGCAGTGCTAGCGGCAGCGGGGCCTTCACAGATACGCAGTATTTT. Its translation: CSASGSGAFTDTQYF.

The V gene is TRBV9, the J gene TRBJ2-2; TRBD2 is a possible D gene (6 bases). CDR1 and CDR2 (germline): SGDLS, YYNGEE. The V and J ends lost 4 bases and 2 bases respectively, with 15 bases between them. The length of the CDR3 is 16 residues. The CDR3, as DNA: TGTGCCAGCAGCTCCTGGACTACCATTAACACCGGGGAGCTGTTTTTT. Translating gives CASSSWTTINTGELFF.

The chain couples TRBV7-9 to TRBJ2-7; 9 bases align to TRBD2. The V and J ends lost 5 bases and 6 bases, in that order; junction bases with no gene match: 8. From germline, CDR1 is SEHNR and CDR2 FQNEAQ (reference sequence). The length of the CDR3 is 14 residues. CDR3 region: CASSLSGRLGEQYF. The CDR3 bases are TGTGCCAGCAGCCTTAGCGGGAGATTAGGCGAGCAGTACTTC.

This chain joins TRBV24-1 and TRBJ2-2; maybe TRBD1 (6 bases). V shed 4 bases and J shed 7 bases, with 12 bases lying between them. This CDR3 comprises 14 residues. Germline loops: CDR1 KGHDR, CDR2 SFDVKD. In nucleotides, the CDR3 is TGTGCCACCAGTGACTCGGCAGGGGTCGGGGAGCTGTTTTTT. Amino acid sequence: CATSDSAGVGELFF.

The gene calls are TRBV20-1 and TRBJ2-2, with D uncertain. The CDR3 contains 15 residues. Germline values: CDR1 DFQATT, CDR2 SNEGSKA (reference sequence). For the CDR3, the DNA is TGCAGGCACCACACCGAAGGCAGGAAGACCGGGGAGCTGTTTTTT. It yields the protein CRHHTEGRKTGELFF.

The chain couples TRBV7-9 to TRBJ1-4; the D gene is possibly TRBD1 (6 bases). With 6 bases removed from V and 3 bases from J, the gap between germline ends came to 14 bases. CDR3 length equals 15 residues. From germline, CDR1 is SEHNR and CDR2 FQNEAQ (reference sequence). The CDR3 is CASRPKGGSNEKLFF. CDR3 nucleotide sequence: TGTGCCAGCAGACCTAAGGGGGGTTCTAATGAAAAACTGTTTTTT.

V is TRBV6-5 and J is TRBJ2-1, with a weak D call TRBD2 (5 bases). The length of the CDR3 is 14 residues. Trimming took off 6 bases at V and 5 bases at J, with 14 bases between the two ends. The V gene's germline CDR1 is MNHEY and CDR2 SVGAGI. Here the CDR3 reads CASRTKLGNNEQFF. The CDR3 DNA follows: TGTGCCAGCAGGACTAAGCTCGGGAACAATGAGCAGTTCTTC.

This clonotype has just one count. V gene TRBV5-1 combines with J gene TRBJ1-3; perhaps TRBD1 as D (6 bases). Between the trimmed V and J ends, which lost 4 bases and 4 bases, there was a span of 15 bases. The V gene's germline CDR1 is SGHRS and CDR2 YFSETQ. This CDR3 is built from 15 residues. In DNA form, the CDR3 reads TGCGCCAGCAGCCCGGACCAGGGGCTAGGAAACACCATATATTTT. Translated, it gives CASSPDQGLGNTIYF.

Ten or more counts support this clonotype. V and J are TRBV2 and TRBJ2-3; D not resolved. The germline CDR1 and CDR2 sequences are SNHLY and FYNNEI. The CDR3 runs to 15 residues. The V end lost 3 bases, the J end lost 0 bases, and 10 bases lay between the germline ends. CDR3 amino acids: CASSDLQSSTDTQYF. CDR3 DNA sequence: TGTGCCAGCAGTGATCTACAATCTAGCACAGATACGCAGTATTTT.

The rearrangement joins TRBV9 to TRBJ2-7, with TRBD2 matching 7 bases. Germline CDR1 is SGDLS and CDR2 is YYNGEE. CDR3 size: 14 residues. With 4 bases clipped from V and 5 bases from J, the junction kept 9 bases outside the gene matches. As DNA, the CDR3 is TGTGCCAGCAGCCTAAAGACTAGCCGGGACGAGCAGTACTTC. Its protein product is CASSLKTSRDEQYF.

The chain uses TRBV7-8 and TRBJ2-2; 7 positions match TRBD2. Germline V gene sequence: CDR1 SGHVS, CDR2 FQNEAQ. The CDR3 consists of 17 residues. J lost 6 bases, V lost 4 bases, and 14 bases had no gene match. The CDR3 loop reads CASSSHSGRPWAGELFF. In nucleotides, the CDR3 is TGTGCCAGCAGCTCTCACTCCGGGAGGCCCTGGGCCGGGGAGCTGTTTTTT.

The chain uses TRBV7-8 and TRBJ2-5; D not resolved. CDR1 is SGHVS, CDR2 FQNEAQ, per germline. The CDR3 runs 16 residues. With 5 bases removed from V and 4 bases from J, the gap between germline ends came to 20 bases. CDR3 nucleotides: TGTGCCAGCAGCCCGATTCCGGCCCAGCAGTTAGAGACCCAGTACTTC. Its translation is CASSPIPAQQLETQYF. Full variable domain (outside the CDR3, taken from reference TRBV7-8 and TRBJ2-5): GAGVSQSPRYKVAKRGQDVALRCDPISGHVSLFWYQQALGQGPEFLTYFQNEAQLDKSGLPSDRFFAERPEGSVSTLKIQRTQQEDSAVYLCASSPIPAQQLETQYFGPGTRLLVL.

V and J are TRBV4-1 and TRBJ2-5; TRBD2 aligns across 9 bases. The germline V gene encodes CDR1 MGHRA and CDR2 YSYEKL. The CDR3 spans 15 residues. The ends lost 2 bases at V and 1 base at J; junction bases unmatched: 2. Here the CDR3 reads CASSQLAGLQETQYF. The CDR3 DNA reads TGCGCCAGCAGCCAACTAGCGGGGCTCCAAGAGACCCAGTACTTC.